The rows below give T cell receptor beta chains drawn from one sample of a study of OX40 agonist ivuxolimab in advanced cancers. The table came from immunoSEQ multiplex PCR; TCRdb's copy has only in-frame clones and leaves some out. The table includes about 48,000 clones, around 84% detected once. Material: CD4+ or CD8+ T cells sorted from blood, obtained in a trial of the OX40 agonist ivuxolimab. The receptors were sampled from an adult with an advanced solid tumor such as melanoma, head and neck, liver or kidney cancer. Each CDR3 is given with its conserved first and last residue. A D gene is named only where the DNA matches it firmly. A row's size may be missing; if present it is once, few, many or a size class.

TRBV28,-,TRBJ2-7,-,16,CASSVGGLSFSYEQYF,TGTGCCAGCAGTGTGGGGGGACTCTCCTTCTCCTACGAGCAGTACTTC
TRBV10-3,-,TRBJ1-1,TRBD1,14,CAISGQGLNTEAFF,TGTGCCATCAGTGGACAGGGGTTGAACACTGAAGCTTTCTTT
TRBV29-1,-,TRBJ2-3,-,11,CSGTLRGTQYF,TGCAGCGGGACCCTCAGGGGTACGCAGTATTTT
TRBV11-2,-,TRBJ2-5,-,15,CASSLTGTSQETQYF,TGTGCCAGCAGCCTTACCGGGACTTCCCAAGAGACCCAGTACTTC
TRBV30,-,TRBJ2-3,TRBD2,18,CAWSVPPGLAGGTDTQYF,TGTGCCTGGAGTGTTCCCCCGGGACTAGCGGGAGGAACAGATACGCAGTATTTT
TRBV6-4,-,TRBJ2-7,-,14,CASIGGQFSYEQYF,TGTGCCAGCATAGGAGGACAGTTCTCCTACGAGCAGTACTTC
TRBV6-1,-,TRBJ2-7,-,15,CASSVRTERGYEQYF,TGTGCCAGCAGTGTTCGGACAGAACGGGGCTACGAGCAGTACTTC
TRBV6-6,-,TRBJ2-3,-,14,CASSYAEGSDTQYF,TGTGCCAGCAGTTACGCTGAAGGTTCGGATACGCAGTATTTT
TRBV6-6,-,TRBJ2-7,TRBD1,13,CASRADRVGEQYF,TGTGCCAGCAGGGCGGACAGGGTTGGGGAGCAGTACTTC
TRBV7-9,-,TRBJ2-4,-,14,CASSGGGAKNIQYF,TGTGCCAGCAGCGGAGGGGGAGCCAAAAACATTCAGTACTTC
TRBV2,once,TRBJ1-4,-,14,CASSGGGLNEKLFF,TGTGCCAGCAGTGGCGGGGGACTTAATGAAAAACTGTTTTTT
TRBV5-4,once,TRBJ1-2,-,12,CASSLDRYGYTF,TGTGCCAGCAGCTTGGACCGGTATGGCTACACCTTC
TRBV19,-,TRBJ2-2,TRBD1,16,CASSMQGQINTGELFF,TGTGCCAGTAGTATGCAGGGACAGATAAACACCGGGGAGCTGTTTTTT
TRBV18,-,TRBJ2-7,TRBD1,14,CASSRGQGAYEQYF,TGTGCCAGCTCACGAGGACAGGGTGCCTACGAGCAGTACTTC
TRBV15,once,TRBJ1-2,-,15,CATSRDPGANYGYTF,TGTGCCACCAGCAGAGACCCAGGGGCCAACTATGGCTACACCTTC
TRBV5-1,-,TRBJ2-7,TRBD1,14,CASSYGRTGYEQYF,TGCGCCAGCAGCTACGGTAGGACAGGGTACGAGCAGTACTTC
TRBV28,once,TRBJ2-1,-,17,CASTPPGLAEGGYEQFF,TGTGCCAGCACTCCCCCGGGCCTAGCGGAGGGGGGGTATGAGCAGTTCTTC
TRBV5-1,-,TRBJ1-2,TRBD1,15,CASSPAGTGGYGYTF,TGCGCCAGCAGCCCGGCCGGGACAGGGGGGTATGGCTACACCTTC
TRBV7-6,-,TRBJ2-2,TRBD1,17,CASSARTGRRDTGELFF,TGTGCCAGCAGCGCCCGGACAGGGCGGCGAGACACCGGGGAGCTGTTTTTT
TRBV7-9,once,TRBJ2-5,-,16,CASSLGRGLVLGTQYF,TGTGCCAGCAGCTTAGGAAGGGGACTCGTCCTTGGGACCCAGTACTTC
TRBV28,-,TRBJ2-7,TRBD1,17,CASSLWGGRQGVHEQYF,TGTGCCAGCAGTTTATGGGGGGGGCGACAGGGGGTCCACGAGCAGTACTTC
TRBV28,-,TRBJ1-5,-,17,CASRSTRGIPSNQPQHF,TGTGCCAGCAGAAGCACAAGGGGTATCCCTAGCAATCAGCCCCAGCATTTT
TRBV7-2,once,TRBJ2-7,TRBD2,15,CASLLVAGGPYEQYF,TGTGCCAGCCTTCTTGTCGCGGGGGGCCCCTACGAGCAGTACTTC
TRBV2,-,TRBJ2-1,TRBD1,16,CASSVEGTGGGNEQFF,TGTGCCAGCAGTGTAGAAGGGACAGGGGGAGGGAATGAGCAGTTCTTC
TRBV2,-,TRBJ2-3,TRBD2,14,CASSGLAGGETQYF,TGTGCCAGCAGTGGACTAGCGGGGGGGGAGACGCAGTATTTT
TRBV14,-,TRBJ1-1,-,15,CASSQGYHRTDEAFF,TGTGCCAGCAGCCAGGGATATCACAGGACGGATGAAGCTTTCTTT
TRBV11-3,once,TRBJ2-7,TRBD1,13,CASSHDRGREQYF,TGTGCCAGCAGCCACGACAGGGGGCGCGAGCAGTACTTC
TRBV28,once,TRBJ2-5,-,14,CASSLSRAQETQYF,TGTGCCAGCAGTTTAAGCAGGGCACAAGAGACCCAGTACTTC
TRBV27,-,TRBJ2-7,TRBD1,14,CASSPRQGGYEQYF,TGTGCCAGCAGTCCACGACAGGGGGGGTACGAGCAGTACTTC